The present entry profiles one TCR beta chain with its context. These data belong to a study of technical replicates of blood from a handful of donors. The table came from immunoSEQ multiplex PCR; TCRdb's copy has only in-frame clones and leaves some out. The table includes over 90,000 clones, 95% detected once. Germline V gene sequence: CDR1 SGDLS, CDR2 YYNGEE. The CDR3 length is 16 residues. Trimming removed 2 bases at V and 7 bases at J, with 18 bases between. This chain links TRBV9 with TRBJ2-2, with a possible D match to TRBD2 (7 bases). This clonotype was obtained from a human donor in good health. The sample was T cells isolated from PBMCs. As DNA, the CDR3 is TGTGCCAGCAGCGTGCCCGCTGACGGGGGGCACGGGGAGCTGTTTTTT. It encodes CASSVPADGGHGELFF.